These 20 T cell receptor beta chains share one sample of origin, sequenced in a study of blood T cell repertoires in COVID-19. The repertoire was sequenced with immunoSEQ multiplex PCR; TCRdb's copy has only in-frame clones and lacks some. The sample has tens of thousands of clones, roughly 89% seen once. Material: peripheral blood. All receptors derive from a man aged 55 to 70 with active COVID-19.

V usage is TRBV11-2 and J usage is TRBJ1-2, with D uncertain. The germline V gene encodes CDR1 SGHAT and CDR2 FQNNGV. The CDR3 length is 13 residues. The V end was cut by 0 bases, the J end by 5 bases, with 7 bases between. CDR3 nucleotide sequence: TGTGCCAGCAGCTTAGACCAGGAATATGGCTACACCTTC. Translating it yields CASSLDQEYGYTF.

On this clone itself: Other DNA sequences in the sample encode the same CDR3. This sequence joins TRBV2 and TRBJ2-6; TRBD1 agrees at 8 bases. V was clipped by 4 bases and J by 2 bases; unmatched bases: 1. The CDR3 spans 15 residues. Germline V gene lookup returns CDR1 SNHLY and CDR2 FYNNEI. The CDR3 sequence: CASSVGQAGANVLTF. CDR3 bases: TGTGCCAGCAGTGTGGGACAGGCTGGGGCCAACGTCCTGACTTTC. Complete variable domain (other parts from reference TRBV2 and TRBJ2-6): EPEVTQTPSHQVTQMGQEVILRCVPISNHLYFYWYRQILGQKVEFLVSFYNNEISEKSEIFDDQFSVERPDGSNFTLKIRSTKLEDSAMYFCASSVGQAGANVLTFGAGSRLTVL.

CDR3 amino acids: CASSPSGTGELFF. The CDR3 DNA is TGCGCCAGCAGCCCTAGTGGTACCGGGGAGCTGTTTTTT. This chain links TRBV5-1 with TRBJ2-2; no definite D call. CDR3 length: 13 residues. Looked up from germline, CDR1 is SGHRS and CDR2 is YFSETQ. V dropped 4 bases and J dropped 5 bases, with 9 bases sitting between them.

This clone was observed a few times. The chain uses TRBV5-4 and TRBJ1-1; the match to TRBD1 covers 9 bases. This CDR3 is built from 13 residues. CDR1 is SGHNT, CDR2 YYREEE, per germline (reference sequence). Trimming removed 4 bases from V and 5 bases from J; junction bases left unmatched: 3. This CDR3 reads CASSTDRGTEAFF. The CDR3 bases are TGTGCCAGCAGCACTGACAGGGGGACTGAAGCTTTCTTT.

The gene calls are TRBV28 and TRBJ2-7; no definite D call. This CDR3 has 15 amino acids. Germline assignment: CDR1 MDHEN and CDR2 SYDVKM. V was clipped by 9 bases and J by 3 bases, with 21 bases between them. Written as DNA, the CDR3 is TGTGCCAGTGCAACTCTAGTCCCGCCCTACTACGAGCAGTACTTC. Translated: CASATLVPPYYEQYF.

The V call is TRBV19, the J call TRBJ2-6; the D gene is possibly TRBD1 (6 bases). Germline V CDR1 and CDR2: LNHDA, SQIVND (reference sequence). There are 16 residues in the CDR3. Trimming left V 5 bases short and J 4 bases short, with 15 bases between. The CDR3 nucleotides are TGTGCCAGTAGTCGACCAGGGGATGCCGGGGCCAACGTCCTGACTTTC. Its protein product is CASSRPGDAGANVLTF.

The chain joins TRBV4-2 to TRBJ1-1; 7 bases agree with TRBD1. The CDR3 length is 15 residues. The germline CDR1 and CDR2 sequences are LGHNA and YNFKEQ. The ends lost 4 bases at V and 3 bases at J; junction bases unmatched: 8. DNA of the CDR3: TGTGCCAGCAGCCGCGAAGGGGGCCGGGACACTGAAGCTTTCTTT. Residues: CASSREGGRDTEAFF.

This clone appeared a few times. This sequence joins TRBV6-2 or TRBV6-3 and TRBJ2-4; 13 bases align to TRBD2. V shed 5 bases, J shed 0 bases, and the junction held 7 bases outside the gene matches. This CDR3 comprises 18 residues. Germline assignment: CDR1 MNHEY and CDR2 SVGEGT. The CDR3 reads CASSTGTSGNLAKNIQYF. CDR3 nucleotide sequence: TGTGCCAGCAGTACAGGGACTAGCGGGAACCTAGCCAAAAACATTCAGTACTTC.

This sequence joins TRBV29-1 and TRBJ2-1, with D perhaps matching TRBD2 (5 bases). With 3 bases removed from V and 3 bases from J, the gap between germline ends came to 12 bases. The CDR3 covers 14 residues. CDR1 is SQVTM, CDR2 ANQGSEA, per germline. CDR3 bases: TGCAGCGTTGATTACGGGGTAGGCTACAATGAGCAGTTCTTC. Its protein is CSVDYGVGYNEQFF.

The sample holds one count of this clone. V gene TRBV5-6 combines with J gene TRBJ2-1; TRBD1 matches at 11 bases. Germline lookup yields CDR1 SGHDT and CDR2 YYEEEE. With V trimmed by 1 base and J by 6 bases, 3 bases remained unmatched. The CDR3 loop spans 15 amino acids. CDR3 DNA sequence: TGTGCCAGCAGCTTGCGGACAGGGGGCATCAATGAGCAGTTCTTC. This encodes CASSLRTGGINEQFF.

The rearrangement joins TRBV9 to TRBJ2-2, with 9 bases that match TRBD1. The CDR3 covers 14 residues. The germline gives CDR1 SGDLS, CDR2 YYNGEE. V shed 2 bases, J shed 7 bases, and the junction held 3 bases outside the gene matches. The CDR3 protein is CASSVTGGIGELFF. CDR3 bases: TGTGCCAGCAGCGTCACAGGGGGCATCGGGGAGCTGTTTTTT.

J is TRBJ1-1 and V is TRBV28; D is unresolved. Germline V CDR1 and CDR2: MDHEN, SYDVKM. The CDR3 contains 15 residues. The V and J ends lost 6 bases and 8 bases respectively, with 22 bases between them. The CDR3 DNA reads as TGTGCCAGCAGATCTCCCCAATTGGCCATCATAGAAGCTTTCTTT. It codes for CASRSPQLAIIEAFF.

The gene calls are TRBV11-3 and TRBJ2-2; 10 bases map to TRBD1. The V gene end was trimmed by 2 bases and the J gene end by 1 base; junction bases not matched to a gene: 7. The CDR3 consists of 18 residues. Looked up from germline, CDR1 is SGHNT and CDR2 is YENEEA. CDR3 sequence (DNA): TGTGCCAGCAGCTTAAATTTGTGGGACAGGGGGAACACCGGGGAGCTGTTTTTT. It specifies CASSLNLWDRGNTGELFF.

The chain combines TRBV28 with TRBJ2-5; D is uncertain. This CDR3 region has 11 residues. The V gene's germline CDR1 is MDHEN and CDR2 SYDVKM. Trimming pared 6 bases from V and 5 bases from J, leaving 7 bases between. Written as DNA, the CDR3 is TGTGCCAGCAGATCTCGGGAGACCCAGTACTTC. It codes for CASRSRETQYF.

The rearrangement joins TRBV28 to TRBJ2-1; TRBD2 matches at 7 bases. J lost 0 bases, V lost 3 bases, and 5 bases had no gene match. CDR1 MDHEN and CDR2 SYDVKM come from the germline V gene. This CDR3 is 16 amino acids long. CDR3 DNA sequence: TGTGCCAGCAGTTTTTCTAGCGGCCCCTCCTACAATGAGCAGTTCTTC. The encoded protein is CASSFSSGPSYNEQFF.

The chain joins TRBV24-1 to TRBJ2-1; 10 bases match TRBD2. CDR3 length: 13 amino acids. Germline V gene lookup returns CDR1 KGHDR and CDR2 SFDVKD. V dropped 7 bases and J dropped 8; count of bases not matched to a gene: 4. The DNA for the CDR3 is TGTGCCACCAGGGCTAGCGGGAGATATGAGCAGTTCTTC. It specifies CATRASGRYEQFF.

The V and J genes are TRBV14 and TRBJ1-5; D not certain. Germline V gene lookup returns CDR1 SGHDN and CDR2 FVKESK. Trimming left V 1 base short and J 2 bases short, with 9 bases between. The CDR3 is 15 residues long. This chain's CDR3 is CASSQVRQGNQPQHF. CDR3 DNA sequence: TGTGCCAGCAGCCAAGTGAGGCAAGGCAATCAGCCCCAGCATTTT. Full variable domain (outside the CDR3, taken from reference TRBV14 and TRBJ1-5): EAGVTQFPSHSVIEKGQTVTLRCDPISGHDNLYWYRRVMGKEIKFLLHFVKESKQDESGMPNNRFLAERTGGTYSTLKVQPAELEDSGVYFCASSQVRQGNQPQHFGDGTRLSIL.

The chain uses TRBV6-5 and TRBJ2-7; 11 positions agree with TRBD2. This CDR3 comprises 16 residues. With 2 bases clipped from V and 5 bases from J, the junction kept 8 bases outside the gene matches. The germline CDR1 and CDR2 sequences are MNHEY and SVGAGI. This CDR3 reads CASSYARLAGIHEQYF. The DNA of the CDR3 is TGTGCCAGCAGTTACGCCCGACTAGCGGGAATCCACGAGCAGTACTTC.

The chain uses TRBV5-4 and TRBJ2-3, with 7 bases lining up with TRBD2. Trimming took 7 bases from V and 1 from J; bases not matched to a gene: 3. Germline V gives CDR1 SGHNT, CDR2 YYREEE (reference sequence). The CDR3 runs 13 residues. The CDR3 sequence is CASWEGGTDTQYF. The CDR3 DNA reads TGTGCCAGCTGGGAGGGTGGCACAGATACGCAGTATTTT.

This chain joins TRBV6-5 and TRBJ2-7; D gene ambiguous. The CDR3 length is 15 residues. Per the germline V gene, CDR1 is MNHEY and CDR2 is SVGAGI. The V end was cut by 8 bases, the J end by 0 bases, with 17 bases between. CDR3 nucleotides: TGTGCCAGCCTCGTCTACGCGGTTAGCTCCTACGAGCAGTACTTC. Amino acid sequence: CASLVYAVSSYEQYF.